The 25 T cell receptor beta chains reported below all come from one sample, sequenced in a study of blood T cell repertoires in COVID-19 (dated by TCRdb to 2019 to 2021). Preparation of the library involved the immunoSEQ multiplex PCR assay. As stored in TCRdb, this immuneACCESS dataset retains in-frame rearrangements with V and J assigned. A fraction of the clones does not appear; measured against another copy, unresolved V genes explain less than half of the discrepancy, and the remainder lacks a known reason. Counted in this sample were a few hundred thousand clones; 85% to 90% of them appeared once. The top ten hold about 1.7% of the sample. Material: PBMCs or T cells enriched from blood (not recorded which). These receptor sequences come from a woman in her 30s who had recovered from COVID-19.

This chain connects TRBV18 to TRBJ1-2, with 8 bases lining up with TRBD1. Unmatched junction bases numbered 6, after V lost 1 base and J lost 5 bases. This CDR3 region has 15 residues. The germline V gene has CDR1 KGHSH and CDR2 LQKENI. CDR3 sequence (DNA): TGTGCCAGCTCACCACTCAGGACAGGGTGGTATGGCTACACCTTC. This translates into CASSPLRTGWYGYTF.

This chain links TRBV18 with TRBJ1-2; TRBD1 matches 7 bases. The CDR3 consists of 15 residues. Germline values: CDR1 KGHSH, CDR2 LQKENI. V gave up 4 bases and J gave up 4 bases; unmatched junction bases: 9. The chain's CDR3 is CASSQQGGLGYGYTF. CDR3 sequence (DNA): TGTGCCAGCTCACAACAAGGGGGCTTGGGCTATGGCTACACCTTC.

The rearrangement links TRBV25-1 to TRBJ1-4; D might be TRBD1 (6 bases). Deletions cut 0 bases from V and 15 bases from J, with 17 bases between. The germline CDR1 and CDR2 sequences are MGHDK and SYGVNS. The CDR3 runs to 14 residues. CDR3 residues: CASSEYWSSEGVFF. In nucleotides, the CDR3 is TGTGCCAGCAGTGAATATTGGAGCTCTGAGGGGGTGTTTTTT. Using reference TRBV25-1 and TRBJ1-4 for the parts outside the CDR3, the full variable domain is EADIYQTPRYLVIGTGKKITLECSQTMGHDKMYWYQQDPGMELHLIHYSYGVNSTEKGDLSSESTVSRIRTEHFPLTLESARPSHTSQYLCASSEYWSSEGVFFGSGTQLSVL.

V gene TRBV2 combines with J gene TRBJ2-5; no reliable D call. Germline V gives CDR1 SNHLY, CDR2 FYNNEI. V lost 6 bases and J 1 base, leaving 18 bases between the germline ends. The CDR3 loop spans 16 amino acids. The CDR3 protein is CASSLLPGGPQETQYF. CDR3 coding DNA: TGTGCCAGCAGCCTCCTCCCGGGTGGTCCCCAAGAGACCCAGTACTTC.

This chain links TRBV28 with TRBJ1-1; TRBD1 agrees at 8 bases. J was trimmed by 1 base and V by 1 base; bases with no gene match: 5. The germline gives CDR1 MDHEN, CDR2 SYDVKM. This CDR3 is 16 amino acids long. In nucleotides, the CDR3 is TGTGCCAGCAGTTTATATCAGGGGGCCGGGAACACTGAAGCTTTCTTT. This codes for CASSLYQGAGNTEAFF.

The genes are TRBV7-3 and TRBJ2-3; possibly TRBD2 for D (6 bases). Germline loops: CDR1 SGHTA, CDR2 FQGTGA. This CDR3 is 17 amino acids long. V was trimmed by 2 bases and J by 0 bases, leaving 15 bases between them. This CDR3 reads CASSLVRGFSSTDTQYF. DNA of the CDR3: TGTGCCAGCAGCTTAGTACGGGGGTTTTCTAGCACAGATACGCAGTATTTT.

The chain has TRBV13 and TRBJ2-7; D may be TRBD2 (6 bases). Looked up from germline, CDR1 is PRHDT and CDR2 is FYEKMQ (reference sequence). Trimming removed 2 bases at V and 3 bases at J, with 14 bases between. The CDR3 totals 15 residues. CDR3: CASSLSGLTLYEQYF. The CDR3 bases are TGTGCCAGCAGCTTATCGGGACTCACCCTCTACGAGCAGTACTTC.

The chain combines TRBV4-2 with TRBJ2-3; D perhaps matches TRBD1 (5 bases). CDR1 LGHNA and CDR2 YNFKEQ come from the germline V gene. The V end was cut by 6 bases, the J end by 2 bases, with 18 bases between. This CDR3 comprises 16 residues. The CDR3 region is CASRYRLLGHTDTQYF. The DNA for the CDR3 is TGTGCCAGCAGATATAGACTGTTGGGGCACACAGATACGCAGTATTTT.

The rearrangement links TRBV9 to TRBJ2-2; D is perhaps TRBD1 (5 bases). Germline V gives CDR1 SGDLS, CDR2 YYNGEE. The CDR3 contains 15 residues. V was shortened by 4 bases and J by 6 bases, with 16 bases between the two germline ends. Written as DNA, the CDR3 is TGTGCCAGCAGCCCGCGGCAGGGTGGAGCCGGGGAGCTGTTTTTT. Its protein product is CASSPRQGGAGELFF.

This chain connects TRBV6-1 to TRBJ1-5, with 8 bases that match TRBD1. The trim removed 4 bases at V and 2 bases at J, leaving 7 bases unmatched. CDR1 is MNHNS and CDR2 is SASEGT in the germline V gene. CDR3 length: 16 amino acids. CDR3 coding DNA: TGTGCCAGCAGTGCATCGACAGGGGTCGGCAATCAGCCCCAGCATTTT. Translated: CASSASTGVGNQPQHF.

The chain joins TRBV19 to TRBJ2-7, with a weak D call TRBD1 (5 bases). The germline gives CDR1 LNHDA, CDR2 SQIVND (reference sequence). V lost 5 bases and J lost 2, with 16 bases in between. The CDR3 is 15 residues long. For the CDR3, the DNA is TGTGCCAGTAGTTCCCCCTACAGGTTCCCCTACGAGCAGTACTTC. Protein: CASSSPYRFPYEQYF.

This chain joins TRBV18 and TRBJ1-2; D may be TRBD1 (6 bases). The CDR3 runs to 16 residues. V dropped 2 bases and J dropped 7 bases, with 20 bases sitting between them. Per the germline V gene, CDR1 is KGHSH and CDR2 is LQKENI. This CDR3 reads CASSPRAADSQSGYTF. The CDR3 region has the DNA TGTGCCAGCTCACCAAGAGCGGCGGACAGTCAAAGTGGCTACACCTTC.

The table lists this clone with a few counts. The CDR3 protein is CASKTSYEQYF. The CDR3 DNA reads as TGTGCCAGCAAAACATCCTACGAGCAGTACTTC. This chain joins TRBV6-4 and TRBJ2-7; D is unresolved. Germline lookup yields CDR1 MRHNA and CDR2 SNTAGT. The CDR3 has 11 amino acids. Trimming pared 7 bases from V and 1 base from J, leaving 5 bases between.

The chain uses TRBV24-1 and TRBJ2-1, with D maybe TRBD1 (6 bases). The CDR3 extends over 12 amino acids. V lost 6 bases to trimming and J lost 9 bases, with 11 bases between them. CDR1 and CDR2 from the germline V gene are KGHDR and SFDVKD. CDR3: CATSSPRGEQFF. DNA for the CDR3: TGTGCCACCAGTAGCCCCAGGGGTGAGCAGTTCTTC.

The V and J genes are TRBV5-1 and TRBJ1-6; TRBD1 matches 7 bases. Unmatched junction bases numbered 14, after V lost 4 bases and J lost 7 bases. CDR3 length equals 17 residues. Germline V gives CDR1 SGHRS, CDR2 YFSETQ. In nucleotides, the CDR3 is TGCGCCAGCAGCCGTAAGATCCGGGACAGTGGGAATTCACCCCTCCACTTT. This sequence encodes CASSRKIRDSGNSPLHF.

The chain employs TRBV27 and TRBJ2-3; 11 nucleotides agree with TRBD2. Germline CDR1 and CDR2: MNHEY and SMNVEV (reference sequence). The CDR3 loop spans 16 amino acids. With 7 bases clipped from V and 11 bases from J, the junction kept 17 bases outside the gene matches. CDR3 region: CASTATRTSGSSRQYF. The CDR3, as DNA: TGTGCCAGCACCGCAACCCGCACTAGCGGGAGCAGTAGGCAGTATTTT.

With respect to this clone: The same CDR3 also results from other DNA sequences found in this sample. The chain uses TRBV12-3 or TRBV12-4 and TRBJ2-7; a possible D gene is TRBD1 (6 bases). The length of the CDR3 is 12 residues. Trimming cost V 5 bases and J 4 bases, with 9 bases left between them. Here the CDR3 reads CASSGGGYEQYF. CDR3 coding DNA: TGTGCCAGCAGTGGGGGCGGATACGAGCAGTACTTC.

The chain combines TRBV7-9 with TRBJ2-1; maybe TRBD2 (5 bases). Trimming removed 3 bases at V and 0 bases at J, with 18 bases between. Per the germline V gene, CDR1 is SEHNR and CDR2 is FQNEAQ (reference sequence). This CDR3 is 18 amino acids long. CDR3 residues: CASSFSPFSVSSYNEQFF. CDR3 nucleotides: TGTGCCAGCAGCTTTTCCCCTTTTAGCGTCAGCTCCTACAATGAGCAGTTCTTC. Variable domain in full (rest from reference TRBV7-9 and TRBJ2-1): DTGVSQNPRHKITKRGQNVTFRCDPISEHNRLYWYRQTLGQGPEFLTYFQNEAQLEKSRLLSDRFSAERPKGSFSTLEIQRTEQGDSAMYLCASSFSPFSVSSYNEQFFGPGTRLTVL.

The rearrangement uses TRBV5-4 and TRBJ2-7, with TRBD1 matching over 12 bases. With V trimmed by 6 bases and J by 8 bases, 27 bases remained unmatched. This CDR3 is 20 amino acids long. Germline V gives CDR1 SGHNT, CDR2 YYREEE (reference sequence). The CDR3 reads CASNTRGGQGAHPSTTKQYF. DNA of the CDR3: TGTGCCAGCAACACACGGGGGGGACAGGGGGCGCATCCCTCTACTACGAAGCAGTACTTC. The full variable domain, completed using reference TRBV5-4 and TRBJ2-7, is ETGVTQSPTHLIKTRGQQVTLRCSSQSGHNTVSWYQQALGQGPQFIFQYYREEENGRGNFPPRFSGLQFPNYSSELNVNALELDDSALYLCASNTRGGQGAHPSTTKQYFGPGTRLTVT.

This clone has a handful of counts. This chain connects TRBV19 to TRBJ1-5; D is ambiguous. CDR1 is LNHDA and CDR2 is SQIVND in the germline V gene (reference sequence). V dropped 1 base and J dropped 0 bases, with 7 bases sitting between them. CDR3 length equals 15 residues. The CDR3 coding sequence is TGTGCCAGTAGTATAGGTACAGCTAGCAATCAGCCCCAGCATTTT. Amino acids: CASSIGTASNQPQHF.

V gene TRBV12-3 or TRBV12-4 combines with J gene TRBJ1-6, with D unresolved. V gave up 11 bases and J gave up 7 bases, with 15 bases separating them. The CDR3 loop spans 13 amino acids. The CDR3 bases are TGTGCCTCCGGGGTGAGTCGGAATTCACCCCTCCACTTT. Residues: CASGVSRNSPLHF.

The chain employs TRBV29-1 and TRBJ1-3; D call uncertain. Germline V gene sequence: CDR1 SQVTM, CDR2 ANQGSEA. V shed 6 bases and J shed 1 base, with 10 bases lying between them. CDR3 size: 13 residues. CDR3 sequence (DNA): TGCAGCGTAGAGGGTATATCTGGAAACACCATATATTTT. It codes for CSVEGISGNTIYF.

This chain joins TRBV20-1 and TRBJ2-2; 8 bases align to TRBD2. The V gene end was trimmed by 3 bases and the J gene end by 5 bases; junction bases not matched to a gene: 17. The CDR3 loop spans 18 amino acids. Per germline, CDR1 DFQATT and CDR2 SNEGSKA (reference sequence). The CDR3 loop reads CSASPPVPRGVGTGELFF. The CDR3 DNA reads as TGCAGTGCTAGTCCCCCTGTCCCGCGGGGGGTTGGGACCGGGGAGCTGTTTTTT.

In this sample, this clone turned up once. V usage is TRBV11-2 and J usage is TRBJ2-5, with 11 bases identical to TRBD2. V trimming: 5 bases; J trimming: 1 base; junction bases outside the gene matches: 6. The CDR3 runs to 16 residues. CDR1 is SGHAT and CDR2 is FQNNGV in the germline V gene. Written as DNA, the CDR3 is TGTGCCAGCAGCCCGGGGACTAGCGGAACCCAAGAGACCCAGTACTTC. Translation gives CASSPGTSGTQETQYF. The full variable domain, with the rest looked up from reference TRBV11-2 and TRBJ2-5, is EAGVAQSPRYKIIEKRQSVAFWCNPISGHATLYWYQQILGQGPKLLIQFQNNGVVDDSQLPKDRFSAERLKGVDSTLKIQPAKLEDSAVYLCASSPGTSGTQETQYFGPGTRLLVL.

This chain connects TRBV28 to TRBJ2-6, with a weak D call TRBD1 (6 bases). V lost 8 bases and J lost 1, with 15 bases in between. This CDR3 spans 16 amino acids. Germline lookup yields CDR1 MDHEN and CDR2 SYDVKM. CDR3: CASCGRGWSGANVLTF. The CDR3 region has the DNA TGTGCCAGCTGCGGCAGGGGTTGGTCTGGGGCCAACGTCCTGACTTTC. The full variable domain, completed using reference TRBV28 and TRBJ2-6, is DVKVTQSSRYLVKRTGEKVFLECVQDMDHENMFWYRQDPGLGLRLIYFSYDVKMKEKGDIPEGYSVSREKKERFSLILESASTNQTSMYLCASCGRGWSGANVLTFGAGSRLTVL.